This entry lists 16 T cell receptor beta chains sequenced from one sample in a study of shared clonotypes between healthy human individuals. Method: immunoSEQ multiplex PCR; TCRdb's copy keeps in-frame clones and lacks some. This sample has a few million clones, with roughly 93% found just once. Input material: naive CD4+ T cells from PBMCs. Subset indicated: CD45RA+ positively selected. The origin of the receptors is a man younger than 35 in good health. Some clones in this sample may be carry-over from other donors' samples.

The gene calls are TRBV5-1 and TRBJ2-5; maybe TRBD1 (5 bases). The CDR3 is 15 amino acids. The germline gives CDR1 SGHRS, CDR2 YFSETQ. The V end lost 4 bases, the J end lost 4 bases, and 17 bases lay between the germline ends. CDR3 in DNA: TGCGCCAGCAGCCCTGGGCCAGGGTTTGGAGAGACCCAGTACTTC. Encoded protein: CASSPGPGFGETQYF.

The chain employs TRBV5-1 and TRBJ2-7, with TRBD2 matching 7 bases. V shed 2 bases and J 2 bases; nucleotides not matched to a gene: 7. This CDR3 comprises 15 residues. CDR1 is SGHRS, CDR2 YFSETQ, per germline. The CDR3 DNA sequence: TGCGCCAGCAGCTTTGGCCTAGCGGCGACCTACGAGCAGTACTTC. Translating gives CASSFGLAATYEQYF. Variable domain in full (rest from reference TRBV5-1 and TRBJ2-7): KAGVTQTPRYLIKTRGQQVTLSCSPISGHRSVSWYQQTPGQGLQFLFEYFSETQRNKGNFPGRFSGRQFSNSRSEMNVSTLELGDSALYLCASSFGLAATYEQYFGPGTRLTVT.

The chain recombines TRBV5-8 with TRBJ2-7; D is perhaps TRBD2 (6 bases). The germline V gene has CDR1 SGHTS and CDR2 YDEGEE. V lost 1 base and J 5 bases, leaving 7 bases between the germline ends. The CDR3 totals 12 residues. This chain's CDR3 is CASSLTSNEQYF. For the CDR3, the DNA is TGTGCCAGCAGCTTGACTAGCAACGAGCAGTACTTC.

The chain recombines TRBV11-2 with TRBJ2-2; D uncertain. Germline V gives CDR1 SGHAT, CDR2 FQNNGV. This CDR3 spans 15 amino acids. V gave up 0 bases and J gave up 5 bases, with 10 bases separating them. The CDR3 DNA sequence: TGTGCCAGCAGCTTAGAAGCTACCGATACCGGGGAGCTGTTTTTT. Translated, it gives CASSLEATDTGELFF.

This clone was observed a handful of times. The CDR3 loop reads CSARGDGEQFF. CDR3 bases: TGCAGTGCTAGAGGGGATGGTGAGCAGTTCTTC. The V call is TRBV20-1, the J call TRBJ2-1, with unresolved D. Per the germline V gene, CDR1 is DFQATT and CDR2 is SNEGSKA (reference sequence). V was clipped by 1 base and J by 9 bases, with 7 bases between them. The CDR3 is 11 amino acids.

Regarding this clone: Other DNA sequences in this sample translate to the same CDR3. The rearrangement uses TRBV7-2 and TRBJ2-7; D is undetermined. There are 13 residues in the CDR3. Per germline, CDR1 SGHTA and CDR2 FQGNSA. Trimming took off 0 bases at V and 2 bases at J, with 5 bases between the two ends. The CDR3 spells CASSLARAYEQYF. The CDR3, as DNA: TGTGCCAGCAGCTTAGCAAGGGCCTACGAGCAGTACTTC. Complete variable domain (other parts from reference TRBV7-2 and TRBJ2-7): GAGVSQSPSNKVTEKGKDVELRCDPISGHTALYWYRQSLGQGLEFLIYFQGNSAPDKSGLPSDRFSAERTGGSVSTLTIQRTQQEDSAVYLCASSLARAYEQYFGPGTRLTVT.

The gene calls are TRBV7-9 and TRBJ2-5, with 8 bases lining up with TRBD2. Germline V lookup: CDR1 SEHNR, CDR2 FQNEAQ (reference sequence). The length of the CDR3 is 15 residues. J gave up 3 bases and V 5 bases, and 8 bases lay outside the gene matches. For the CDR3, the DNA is TGTGCCAGCAGCCCACAGGACGGGAGGGAAGAGACCCAGTACTTC. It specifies CASSPQDGREETQYF.

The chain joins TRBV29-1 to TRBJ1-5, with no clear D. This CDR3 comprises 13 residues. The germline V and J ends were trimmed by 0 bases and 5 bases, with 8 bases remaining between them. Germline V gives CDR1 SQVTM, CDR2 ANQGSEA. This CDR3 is CSVEEGWDQPQHF. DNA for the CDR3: TGCAGCGTTGAAGAAGGTTGGGATCAGCCCCAGCATTTT.

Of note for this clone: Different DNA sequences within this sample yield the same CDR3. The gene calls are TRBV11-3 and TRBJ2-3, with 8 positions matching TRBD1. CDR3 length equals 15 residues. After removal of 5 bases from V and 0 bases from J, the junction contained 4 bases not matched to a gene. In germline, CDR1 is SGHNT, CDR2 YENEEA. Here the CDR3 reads CASSTGTGSTDTQYF. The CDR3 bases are TGTGCCAGCAGCACCGGGACAGGCAGCACAGATACGCAGTATTTT.

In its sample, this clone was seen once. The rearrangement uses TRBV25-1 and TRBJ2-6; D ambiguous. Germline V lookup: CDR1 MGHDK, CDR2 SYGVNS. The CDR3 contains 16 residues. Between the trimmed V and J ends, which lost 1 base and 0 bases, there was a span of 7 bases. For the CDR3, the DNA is TGTGCCAGCAGTGAATGGCCGCTCTCTGGGGCCAACGTCCTGACTTTC. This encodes CASSEWPLSGANVLTF.

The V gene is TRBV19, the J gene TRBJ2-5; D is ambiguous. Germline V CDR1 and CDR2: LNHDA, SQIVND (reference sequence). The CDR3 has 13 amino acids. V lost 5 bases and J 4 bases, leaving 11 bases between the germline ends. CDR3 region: CASSPGLGETQYF. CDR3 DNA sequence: TGTGCCAGTAGTCCGGGCTTGGGAGAGACCCAGTACTTC.

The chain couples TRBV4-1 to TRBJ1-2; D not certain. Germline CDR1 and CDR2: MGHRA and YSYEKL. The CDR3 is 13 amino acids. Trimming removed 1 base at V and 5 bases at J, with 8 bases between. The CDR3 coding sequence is TGCGCCAGCAGCCAAGGGGCCGAGTATGGCTACACCTTC. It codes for CASSQGAEYGYTF.

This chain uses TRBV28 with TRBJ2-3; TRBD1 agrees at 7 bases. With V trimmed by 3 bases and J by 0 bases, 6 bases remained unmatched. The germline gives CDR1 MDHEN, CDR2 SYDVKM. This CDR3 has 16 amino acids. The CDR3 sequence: CASSLPLQGSTDTQYF. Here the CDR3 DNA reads TGTGCCAGCAGTTTGCCCCTACAGGGGAGCACAGATACGCAGTATTTT.

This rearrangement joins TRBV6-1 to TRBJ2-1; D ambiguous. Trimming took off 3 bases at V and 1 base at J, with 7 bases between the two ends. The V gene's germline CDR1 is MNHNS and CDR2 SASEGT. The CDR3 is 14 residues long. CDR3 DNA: TGTGCCAGCAGTGAGCAGGCATCCTACAATGAGCAGTTCTTC. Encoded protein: CASSEQASYNEQFF.

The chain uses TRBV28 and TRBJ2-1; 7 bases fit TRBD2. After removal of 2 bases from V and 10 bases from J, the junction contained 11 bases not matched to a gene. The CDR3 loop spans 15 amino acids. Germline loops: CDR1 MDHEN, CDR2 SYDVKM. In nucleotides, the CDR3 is TGTGCCAGCAGTTTAGTCGGGACTATTTCTGAAGAGCAGTTCTTC. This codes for CASSLVGTISEEQFF.

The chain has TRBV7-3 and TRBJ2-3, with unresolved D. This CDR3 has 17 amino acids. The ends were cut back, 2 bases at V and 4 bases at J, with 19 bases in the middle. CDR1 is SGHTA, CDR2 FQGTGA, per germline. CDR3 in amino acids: CASSLLGRAISADTQYF. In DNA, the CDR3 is TGTGCCAGCAGCTTATTAGGTAGGGCTATTTCGGCAGATACGCAGTATTTT. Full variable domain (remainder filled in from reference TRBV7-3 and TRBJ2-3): GAGVSQTPSNKVTEKGKYVELRCDPISGHTALYWYRQSLGQGPEFLIYFQGTGAADDSGLPNDRFFAVRPEGSVSTLKIQRTERGDSAVYLCASSLLGRAISADTQYFGPGTRLTVL.